Shown below are 30 T cell receptor beta chains from a single sample sequenced in a study of blood T cell repertoires in COVID-19. Only in-frame clones appear in the TCRdb table, and some are missing; sequencing was by immunoSEQ multiplex PCR. The sample has about 160,000 clones, around 84% seen once. Sequences were obtained from PBMCs or T cells enriched from blood (not recorded which). All receptors come from a woman aged 45-59 years who had recovered from COVID-19.

The chain links TRBV7-9 to TRBJ2-1, with D possibly matching TRBD1 (6 bases). V dropped 4 bases and J dropped 4 bases, with 17 bases sitting between them. CDR3 size: 16 residues. The germline V gene has CDR1 SEHNR and CDR2 FQNEAQ (reference sequence). CDR3 loop: CASSSGEGVKYNEQFF. CDR3 in DNA: TGTGCCAGCAGCTCTGGTGAGGGGGTCAAGTACAATGAGCAGTTCTTC.

J is TRBJ1-2 and V is TRBV29-1, with D tentatively TRBD1 (5 bases). The CDR3 runs to 11 residues. CDR1 is SQVTM and CDR2 is ANQGSEA in the germline V gene. The germline V and J ends were trimmed by 7 bases and 2 bases, with 8 bases remaining between them. Here the CDR3 reads CSAPGNYGYTF. The CDR3 DNA sequence: TGCAGCGCCCCAGGGAACTATGGCTACACCTTC.

The rearrangement uses TRBV9 and TRBJ2-3; D remains ambiguous. The V gene lost 0 bases and the J gene lost 7 bases, with 9 bases spanning the gap. The length of the CDR3 is 13 residues. The germline V gene has CDR1 SGDLS and CDR2 YYNGEE. CDR3 coding DNA: TGTGCCAGCAGCGTAGGGAGCGTTCATACGCAGTATTTT. Encoded protein: CASSVGSVHTQYF. Filled out from reference TRBV9 and TRBJ2-3, the complete variable domain reads DSGVTQTPKHLITATGQRVTLRCSPRSGDLSVYWYQQSLDQGLQFLIQYYNGEERAKGNILERFSAQQFPDLHSELNLSSLELGDSALYFCASSVGSVHTQYFGPGTRLTVL.

In its sample, this clone was seen a few times. V and J are TRBV6-2 or TRBV6-3 and TRBJ1-5; D uncertain. Trimming removed 0 bases from V and 11 bases from J, with 14 bases in between. Germline V gene data show CDR1 as MNHEY and CDR2 as SVGEGT. The CDR3 has 14 amino acids. CDR3 coding DNA: TGTGCCAGCAGTTACTCGAGCGGAGATATAGCCCAGCATTTT. This translates into CASSYSSGDIAQHF.

This clone has a single count. CDR3 coding DNA: TGTGCCAAACGACAGGGTTCGGGAAACACCATATATTTT. This codes for CAKRQGSGNTIYF. The chain carries TRBV2 and TRBJ1-3; 7 bases match TRBD1. The CDR3 has 13 residues. With 10 bases clipped from V and 4 bases from J, the junction kept 7 bases outside the gene matches. CDR1 SNHLY and CDR2 FYNNEI come from the germline V gene.

The rearrangement links TRBV25-1 to TRBJ2-3; weak D call: TRBD1 (7 bases). Between the trimmed V and J ends, which lost 5 bases and 5 bases, there was a span of 20 bases. Germline CDR1 is MGHDK and CDR2 is SYGVNS. The CDR3 is made up of 16 amino acids. The CDR3 nucleotides are TGTGCCAGCAGTAGATGGGACAGCGGAGGGATAGATACGCAGTATTTT. It is translated as CASSRWDSGGIDTQYF.

This clone was observed a few times. The rearrangement links TRBV6-5 to TRBJ2-7, with D possibly matching TRBD1 (6 bases). V dropped 6 bases and J dropped 0 bases, with 9 bases sitting between them. The CDR3 totals 13 residues. The germline CDR1 and CDR2 sequences are MNHEY and SVGAGI. Written as DNA, the CDR3 is TGTGCCAGCAGAGAGACAGGCTCCTACGAGCAGTACTTC. Its translation: CASRETGSYEQYF.

The rearrangement links TRBV25-1 to TRBJ2-3; possible D gene TRBD2, 7 bases. Germline values: CDR1 MGHDK, CDR2 SYGVNS. This CDR3 has 13 residues. V dropped 6 bases and J dropped 3 bases, with 10 bases sitting between them. The CDR3 DNA sequence: TGTGCCAGCAGCGGGGGGCGTACAGATACGCAGTATTTT. Its translation: CASSGGRTDTQYF.

The chain links TRBV27 to TRBJ2-1; 7 bases fit TRBD2. V was pared by 0 bases and J by 5 bases, with 7 bases of the junction left unmatched. The CDR3 contains 16 residues. Germline V CDR1 and CDR2: MNHEY, SMNVEV (reference sequence). For the CDR3, the DNA is TGTGCCAGCAGTTTATCTCGGTGGGGGGGGAACAATGAGCAGTTCTTC. Translated: CASSLSRWGGNNEQFF.

The rearrangement joins TRBV12-3 or TRBV12-4 to TRBJ2-7; D may be TRBD2 (5 bases). Between the trimmed V and J ends, which lost 3 bases and 2 bases, there was a span of 8 bases. The CDR3 contains 13 residues. CDR3 in DNA: TGTGCCAGCAGTTTTTCCGGGGCCTACGAGCAGTACTTC. Protein product: CASSFSGAYEQYF.

This chain connects TRBV6-5 to TRBJ2-7, with 9 bases matching TRBD1. Per the germline V gene, CDR1 is MNHEY and CDR2 is SVGAGI. The CDR3 totals 15 residues. Trimming removed 2 bases from V and 3 bases from J; junction bases left unmatched: 5. CDR3 nucleotides: TGTGCCAGCAGTTACCTTGGACAGGGGAACTACGAGCAGTACTTC. This sequence encodes CASSYLGQGNYEQYF.

A single count supports this clone. The genes are TRBV27 and TRBJ2-2; a weak D match, TRBD2 (6 bases). This CDR3 has 17 amino acids. Germline V gives CDR1 MNHEY, CDR2 SMNVEV (reference sequence). Trimming left V 2 bases short and J 4 bases short, with 17 bases between. The CDR3 sequence is CASSLPWAYGGTGELFF. The DNA for the CDR3 is TGTGCCAGCAGTTTACCCTGGGCCTACGGGGGCACCGGGGAGCTGTTTTTT.

This rearrangement joins TRBV6-2 or TRBV6-3 to TRBJ2-7; 9 positions match TRBD1. Trimming at V came to 3 bases and at J to 4 bases, leaving 7 bases not matched to a gene. CDR3 length: 15 residues. CDR1 and CDR2 from the germline V gene are MNHEY and SVGEGT. The CDR3 DNA reads as TGTGCCAGCAGTTATGGGACAGGGCGCGGATACGAGCAGTACTTC. Encoded protein: CASSYGTGRGYEQYF.

This clone has a single count. This chain connects TRBV7-8 to TRBJ2-2; 7 bases align to TRBD2. The V segment lost 10 bases and the J segment 5 bases; nucleotides outside the gene matches: 16. The CDR3 loop spans 16 amino acids. Germline V gene lookup returns CDR1 SGHVS and CDR2 FQNEAQ. CDR3 in amino acids: CATTRTPPGGTGELFF. Here the CDR3 DNA reads TGTGCCACAACCCGGACTCCCCCGGGGGGAACCGGGGAGCTGTTTTTT.

The CDR3: CASSQDDFVAYEQYF. Here the CDR3 DNA reads TGCGCCAGCAGCCAAGATGACTTTGTAGCTTACGAGCAGTACTTC. V and J are TRBV4-1 and TRBJ2-7; no definite D call. The CDR3 has 15 residues. V was shortened by 0 bases and J by 4 bases, with 13 bases between the two germline ends. CDR1 and CDR2 (germline): MGHRA, YSYEKL.

The chain combines TRBV6-5 with TRBJ1-2; D uncertain. This CDR3 has 11 residues. In germline, CDR1 is MNHEY, CDR2 SVGAGI. Trimming removed 6 bases at V and 6 bases at J, with 8 bases between. The CDR3 sequence is CASSTAHGYTF. In nucleotides, the CDR3 is TGTGCCAGCAGCACAGCTCATGGCTACACCTTC.

A single count supports this clone. The chain carries TRBV3-1 (or the pseudogene TRBV3-2) and TRBJ1-4; D not resolved. This CDR3 region has 13 residues. V was clipped by 8 bases and J by 7 bases, with 14 bases between them. Germline CDR1 LGHDT, CDR2 YNNKEL (reference sequence). The chain's CDR3 is CASLGHGGEKLFF. The CDR3, as DNA: TGTGCCAGCTTGGGCCACGGTGGTGAAAAACTGTTTTTT.

This clone was picked up one time. This rearrangement joins TRBV6-2 or TRBV6-3 to TRBJ1-6, with D tentatively TRBD1 (6 bases). Trimming cost V 2 bases and J 6 bases, with 11 bases left between them. This CDR3 is built from 15 residues. Germline lookup yields CDR1 MNHEY and CDR2 SVGEGT. CDR3 sequence reads: CASSYGDRFNSPLHF. CDR3 in DNA: TGTGCCAGCAGTTACGGTGACAGGTTTAATTCACCCCTCCACTTT.

Only one count was recorded for this clone. The chain carries TRBV7-2 and TRBJ2-3, with TRBD2 matching over 13 bases. Per the germline V gene, CDR1 is SGHTA and CDR2 is FQGNSA. The CDR3 has 16 amino acids. With V trimmed by 5 bases and J by 2 bases, 4 bases remained unmatched. The CDR3 here is CASSKGLAGTTDTQYF. As DNA, the CDR3 is TGTGCCAGCAGCAAGGGACTAGCGGGGACCACAGATACGCAGTATTTT.

This rearrangement joins TRBV18 to TRBJ1-1; the D gene is possibly TRBD1 (5 bases). With 5 bases removed from V and 2 bases from J, the gap between germline ends came to 12 bases. The CDR3 loop spans 14 amino acids. CDR1 and CDR2 (germline): KGHSH, LQKENI. The CDR3 loop is CASSVNRYNTEAFF. The CDR3 DNA sequence: TGTGCCAGCTCAGTGAACAGGTACAACACTGAAGCTTTCTTT.

The chain links TRBV9 to TRBJ2-7, with D tentatively TRBD2 (5 bases). Germline CDR1 is SGDLS and CDR2 is YYNGEE. V dropped 3 bases and J dropped 4 bases, with 20 bases sitting between them. The CDR3 length is 16 residues. The CDR3 region has the DNA TGTGCCAGCAGCGGGACTCCTGGGCAGACTGTTTACGAGCAGTACTTC. This encodes CASSGTPGQTVYEQYF.

The chain links TRBV4-3 to TRBJ1-6; weak D call: TRBD1 (5 bases). The CDR3 is made up of 14 amino acids. Germline assignment: CDR1 LGHNA and CDR2 YSLEER. Trimming removed 8 bases at V and 8 bases at J, with 16 bases between. CDR3 nucleotide sequence: TGCGCCAGCGGGATAGCTGGCAGGGATTCACCCCTCCACTTT. This translates into CASGIAGRDSPLHF.

The sample holds one count of this clone. The rearrangement links TRBV4-2 to TRBJ1-2; the match to TRBD1 covers 9 bases. Germline CDR1 is LGHNA and CDR2 is YNFKEQ. The CDR3 is made up of 16 amino acids. J lost 14 bases, V lost 0 bases, and 16 bases had no gene match. CDR3 DNA sequence: TGTGCCAGCAGCCAAGAAGATTCGTCTTCGGACAGGGGACTAACCTTC. This codes for CASSQEDSSSDRGLTF.

V gene TRBV7-9 combines with J gene TRBJ1-4; D not certain. Trimming took off 2 bases at V and 3 bases at J, with 13 bases between the two ends. Germline V gene sequence: CDR1 SEHNR, CDR2 FQNEAQ (reference sequence). This CDR3 comprises 16 residues. CDR3 sequence: CASSLLIGGANEKLFF. In nucleotides, the CDR3 is TGTGCCAGCAGCTTATTAATAGGAGGAGCTAATGAAAAACTGTTTTTT.

The chain uses TRBV12-5 and TRBJ1-1; D may be TRBD1 (5 bases). V dropped 1 base and J dropped 2 bases, with 5 bases sitting between them. The V gene's germline CDR1 is LGHNT and CDR2 FRNRAP. CDR3 length: 13 amino acids. CDR3 region: CASGLGGNTEAFF. The CDR3 nucleotides are TGTGCTAGTGGTTTGGGGGGCAACACTGAAGCTTTCTTT.

V is TRBV4-1 and J is TRBJ2-7; 8 bases line up with TRBD1. CDR1 is MGHRA and CDR2 is YSYEKL in the germline V gene. There are 15 residues in the CDR3. J was trimmed by 6 bases and V by 2 bases; bases with no gene match: 9. CDR3 amino acids: CASSQPGQAPIEQYF. CDR3 in DNA: TGCGCCAGCAGCCAACCGGGACAGGCGCCTATCGAGCAGTACTTC.

The chain uses TRBV28 and TRBJ1-4; D possibly corresponds to TRBD1 (5 bases). The CDR3 spans 13 residues. Between the trimmed V and J ends, which lost 7 bases and 8 bases, there was a span of 14 bases. Germline values: CDR1 MDHEN, CDR2 SYDVKM. In DNA form, the CDR3 reads TGTGCCAGCAAATCAGGGTCGCGGGAAAAACTGTTTTTT. It translates to CASKSGSREKLFF.

The chain recombines TRBV21-1 with TRBJ2-3; the table names TRBD2, a call not compared with the DNA. TRBV21-1 is assigned pseudogene status. The CDR3 is 12 residues long. CDR3 DNA sequence: TGTGCCAGCGGGGGGGACCCAGATACGCAGTATTTT. Its protein is CASGGDPDTQYF.

This clone was picked up a small number of times. V usage is TRBV28 and J usage is TRBJ2-2, with 8 bases matching TRBD2. This CDR3 contains 14 residues. Germline lookup yields CDR1 MDHEN and CDR2 SYDVKM. V lost 8 bases and J lost 9; bases outside the gene matches: 11. The CDR3 nucleotides read TGTGCCAGCCTCTCGAGCGGGAGTTTTAGGGAGCTGTTTTTT. This gives the protein CASLSSGSFRELFF.

This clone showed up just once. This chain joins TRBV15 and TRBJ1-1, with TRBD1 as a possible D gene (5 bases). The CDR3 runs to 14 residues. The germline gives CDR1 LNHNV, CDR2 YYDKDF (reference sequence). Between the trimmed V and J ends, which lost 9 bases and 0 bases, there was a span of 14 bases. This chain's CDR3 is CATAGVGVNTEAFF. The CDR3 bases are TGTGCCACGGCGGGGGTGGGGGTGAACACTGAAGCTTTCTTT.